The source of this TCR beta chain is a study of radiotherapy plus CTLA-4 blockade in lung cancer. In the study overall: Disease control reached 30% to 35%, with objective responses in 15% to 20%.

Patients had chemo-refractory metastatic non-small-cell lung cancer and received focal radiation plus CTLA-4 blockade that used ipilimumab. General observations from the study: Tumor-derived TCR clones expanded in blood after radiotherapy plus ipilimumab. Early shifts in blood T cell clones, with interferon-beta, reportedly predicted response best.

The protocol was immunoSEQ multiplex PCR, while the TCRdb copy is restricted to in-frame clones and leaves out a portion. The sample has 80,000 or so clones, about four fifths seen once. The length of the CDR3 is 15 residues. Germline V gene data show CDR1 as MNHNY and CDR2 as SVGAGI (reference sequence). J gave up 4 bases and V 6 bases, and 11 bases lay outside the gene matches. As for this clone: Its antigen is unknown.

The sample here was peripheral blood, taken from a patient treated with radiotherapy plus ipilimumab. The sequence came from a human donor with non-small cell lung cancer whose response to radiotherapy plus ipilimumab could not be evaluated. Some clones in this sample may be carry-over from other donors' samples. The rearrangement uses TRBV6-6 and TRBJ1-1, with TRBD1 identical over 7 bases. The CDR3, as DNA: TGTGCCAGCAGACGTAATCGACAGGGCGGCACTGAAGCTTTCTTT. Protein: CASRRNRQGGTEAFF.